What follows is one T cell receptor beta chain and its context. Profiled with immunoSEQ multiplex PCR; TCRdb holds only in-frame clones, not every one. The data contain roughly 180,000 clones, 81% of them singletons. Ages ranged from roughly 18 to 100 years, with residence in 20 to 30 US areas. The data belong to a study of blood T cell repertoires in COVID-19. Study background: Samples taken during acute and convalescent COVID-19 were collected in the United States, Italy and Spain.

The germline V gene has CDR1 LNHDA and CDR2 SQIVND (reference sequence). This CDR3 region has 16 residues. The V end was cut by 3 bases, the J end by 2 bases, with 15 bases between. This receptor was taken from a woman between 40 and 55 years old with acute COVID-19. V gene TRBV19 combines with J gene TRBJ2-3; perhaps TRBD2 as D (6 bases). Sequencing was carried out using PBMCs or T cells enriched from blood (not recorded which). The CDR3 region is CASSILGLLVTDTQYF. Written as DNA, the CDR3 is TGTGCCAGTAGTATTCTGGGACTCCTGGTCACAGATACGCAGTATTTT.